The 6 T cell receptor beta chains below were found in one sample sequenced in a study of blood T cell repertoires in COVID-19. TCRdb's table, derived via immunoSEQ multiplex PCR, lists solely in-frame clones and lacks some. The table has about 160,000 clones, less than 85% seen once. What was sequenced was peripheral blood. The receptors originated from a woman in her thirties or forties with COVID-19, enrolled during active disease.

The J gene is TRBJ2-3, the V gene TRBV18, with D perhaps matching TRBD2 (6 bases). The CDR3 length is 15 residues. Germline CDR1 KGHSH, CDR2 LQKENI. Deletions cut 3 bases from V and 0 bases from J, with 10 bases between. As DNA, the CDR3 is TGTGCCAGCTCACCCATAGCGGCTAGCACAGATACGCAGTATTTT. It translates to CASSPIAASTDTQYF. The variable domain in full, completed from reference TRBV18 and TRBJ2-3, reads NAGVMQNPRHLVRRRGQEARLRCSPMKGHSHVYWYRQLPEEGLKFMVYLQKENIIDESGMPKERFSAEFPKEGPSILRIQQVVRGDSAAYFCASSPIAASTDTQYFGPGTRLTVL.

This clone showed up just a few times. This rearrangement joins TRBV2 to TRBJ1-2; a weak D match, TRBD1 (5 bases). Trimming removed 8 bases at V and 4 bases at J, with 11 bases between. The germline V gene has CDR1 SNHLY and CDR2 FYNNEI. The CDR3 runs to 12 residues. CDR3 DNA: TGTGCCAGCTCTCAGGGCCTCTATGGCTACACCTTC. Translating it yields CASSQGLYGYTF.

CDR3 sequence (DNA): TGTGCCAGTAGTATAGGCGAGGGGAACACTGAAGCTTTCTTT. This gives the protein CASSIGEGNTEAFF. The chain carries TRBV19 and TRBJ1-1; D remains ambiguous. Germline values: CDR1 LNHDA, CDR2 SQIVND (reference sequence). The CDR3 sequence is 14 residues long. V was trimmed by 1 base and J by 1 base, leaving 7 bases between them.

The J gene is TRBJ2-2, the V gene TRBV11-1; TRBD2 agrees at 8 bases. CDR3 length: 16 amino acids. Germline V lookup: CDR1 SGHAT, CDR2 FQDESV (reference sequence). V dropped 5 bases and J dropped 4; count of bases not matched to a gene: 9. DNA for the CDR3: TGTGCCAGCAGCCAGAGTAGCGGGGCTAGCACCGGGGAGCTGTTTTTT. This encodes CASSQSSGASTGELFF. Complete variable domain (other parts from reference TRBV11-1 and TRBJ2-2): EAEVAQSPRYKITEKSQAVAFWCDPISGHATLYWYRQILGQGPELLVQFQDESVVDDSQLPKDRFSAERLKGVDSTLKIQPAELGDSAMYLCASSQSSGASTGELFFGEGSRLTVL.

J is TRBJ2-1 and V is TRBV3-1 (or the pseudogene TRBV3-2), with D hard to call. Germline V CDR1 and CDR2: LGHDT, YNNKEL (reference sequence). Deletions cut 1 base from V and 4 bases from J, with 11 bases between. This CDR3 contains 15 residues. The CDR3 DNA follows: TGTGCCAGCAGCCAAGGACTGGAGAAATACAATGAGCAGTTCTTC. It codes for CASSQGLEKYNEQFF.

The V and J genes are TRBV27 and TRBJ1-1; 7 bases align to TRBD1. J was trimmed by 2 bases and V by 8 bases; bases with no gene match: 8. Germline CDR1 and CDR2: MNHEY and SMNVEV (reference sequence). The CDR3 length is 14 residues. The CDR3 protein is CASQLQGTNTEAFF. As DNA, the CDR3 is TGTGCCAGCCAGCTACAGGGGACCAACACTGAAGCTTTCTTT.